Below, 10 T cell receptor beta chains from the same sample are listed, as sequenced in a study of identifying expanded T cells in peripheral blood (dated 2019 in TCRdb). Libraries were made using the immunoSEQ multiplex PCR assay. The table comes from immuneACCESS by way of TCRdb, which keeps in-frame sequences with V and J called. Part of the clones is missing from these tables; in studies checked, under half for an unresolved V gene and the rest for unknown reasons. The table for this sample lists about 53,000 clones; around 83% of them were counted only once. Around a sixth of the sample belongs to the ten largest clones. Sequencing was carried out using blood. These receptors were collected from a person between 18 and 75 years old in good health.

The chain employs TRBV7-2 and TRBJ2-5; perhaps TRBD1 as D (6 bases). Trimming left V 2 bases short and J 3 bases short, with 13 bases between. The CDR3 length is 15 residues. Germline loops: CDR1 SGHTA, CDR2 FQGNSA. In DNA form, the CDR3 reads TGTGCCAGCAGCTTACAGGGGTTGAGGGAAGAGACCCAGTACTTC. It translates to CASSLQGLREETQYF.

V usage is TRBV19 and J usage is TRBJ1-2, with 10 bases aligning to TRBD1. After removal of 7 bases from V and 4 bases from J, the junction contained 3 bases not matched to a gene. The CDR3 covers 13 residues. CDR1 and CDR2 (germline): LNHDA, SQIVND (reference sequence). Written as DNA, the CDR3 is TGTGCCAGTAAGGACAGGGGGATCTATGGCTACACCTTC. Its protein is CASKDRGIYGYTF.

The V gene is TRBV27, the J gene TRBJ1-2; D call uncertain. The CDR3 spans 14 residues. Trimming cost V 5 bases and J 3 bases, with 13 bases left between them. Germline V gene lookup returns CDR1 MNHEY and CDR2 SMNVEV (reference sequence). This CDR3 reads CASSPPGSHYGYTF. CDR3 nucleotides: TGTGCCAGCAGTCCTCCGGGGAGTCACTATGGCTACACCTTC.

The chain is built from TRBV21-1 and TRBJ2-7; TRBD2, as called in the table, went unchecked against the DNA. TRBV21-1 is shown as a pseudogene. CDR3 size: 15 residues. CDR3 region: CASSYRTSGSEEQYF. The CDR3 coding sequence is TGTGCCAGCAGTTACAGGACTAGCGGGAGTGAGGAGCAGTACTTC.

The chain links TRBV28 to TRBJ2-6, with D unclear. The CDR3 runs 18 residues. Germline V CDR1 and CDR2: MDHEN, SYDVKM. Deletions cut 3 bases from V and 5 bases from J, with 20 bases between. CDR3 sequence: CASSFQYLTQSRANVLTF. The CDR3 bases are TGTGCCAGCAGTTTTCAGTACTTGACACAAAGTCGGGCCAACGTCCTGACTTTC.

The V and J genes are TRBV9 and TRBJ2-5, with D perhaps TRBD2 (6 bases). This CDR3 contains 16 residues. Germline V lookup: CDR1 SGDLS, CDR2 YYNGEE. The germline V and J ends were trimmed by 4 bases and 2 bases, with 18 bases remaining between them. CDR3: CASSRGVGSGQETQYF. CDR3 in DNA: TGTGCCAGCAGCCGCGGGGTGGGTAGCGGACAAGAGACCCAGTACTTC.

CDR3 coding DNA: TGTGCCAGCAGCTCCGGGGGTACAGGGGGCGTTTCGGAGACCCAGTACTTC. Its translation: CASSSGGTGGVSETQYF. The chain combines TRBV11-2 with TRBJ2-5, with 9 bases matching TRBD1. Germline loops: CDR1 SGHAT, CDR2 FQNNGV. V lost 4 bases to trimming and J lost 5 bases; unmatched junction nucleotides: 14. The CDR3 extends over 17 amino acids.

The chain employs TRBV19 and TRBJ2-5, with unresolved D. V gave up 6 bases and J gave up 5 bases, with 16 bases separating them. CDR1 is LNHDA, CDR2 SQIVND, per germline (reference sequence). CDR3 length: 14 amino acids. This chain's CDR3 is CASSQDPSVETQYF. In nucleotides, the CDR3 is TGTGCCAGTAGCCAGGATCCTTCTGTGGAGACCCAGTACTTC.

The V call is TRBV25-1, the J call TRBJ1-1; D gene ambiguous. The CDR3 runs to 17 residues. The V gene's germline CDR1 is MGHDK and CDR2 SYGVNS. The V end was cut by 0 bases, the J end by 7 bases, with 21 bases between. CDR3 amino acids: CASSEYPAGSGGREAFF. The CDR3 DNA is TGTGCCAGCAGTGAATATCCGGCTGGTTCGGGAGGGCGTGAAGCTTTCTTT.

This sequence joins TRBV4-1 and TRBJ2-3; no reliable D call. This CDR3 region has 17 residues. Germline CDR1 reads MGHRA; CDR2 reads YSYEKL. Trimming took off 0 bases at V and 1 base at J, with 14 bases between the two ends. The CDR3 spells CASSQDHRASGTDTQYF. In DNA, the CDR3 is TGCGCCAGCAGCCAAGATCATAGGGCCTCAGGCACAGATACGCAGTATTTT.